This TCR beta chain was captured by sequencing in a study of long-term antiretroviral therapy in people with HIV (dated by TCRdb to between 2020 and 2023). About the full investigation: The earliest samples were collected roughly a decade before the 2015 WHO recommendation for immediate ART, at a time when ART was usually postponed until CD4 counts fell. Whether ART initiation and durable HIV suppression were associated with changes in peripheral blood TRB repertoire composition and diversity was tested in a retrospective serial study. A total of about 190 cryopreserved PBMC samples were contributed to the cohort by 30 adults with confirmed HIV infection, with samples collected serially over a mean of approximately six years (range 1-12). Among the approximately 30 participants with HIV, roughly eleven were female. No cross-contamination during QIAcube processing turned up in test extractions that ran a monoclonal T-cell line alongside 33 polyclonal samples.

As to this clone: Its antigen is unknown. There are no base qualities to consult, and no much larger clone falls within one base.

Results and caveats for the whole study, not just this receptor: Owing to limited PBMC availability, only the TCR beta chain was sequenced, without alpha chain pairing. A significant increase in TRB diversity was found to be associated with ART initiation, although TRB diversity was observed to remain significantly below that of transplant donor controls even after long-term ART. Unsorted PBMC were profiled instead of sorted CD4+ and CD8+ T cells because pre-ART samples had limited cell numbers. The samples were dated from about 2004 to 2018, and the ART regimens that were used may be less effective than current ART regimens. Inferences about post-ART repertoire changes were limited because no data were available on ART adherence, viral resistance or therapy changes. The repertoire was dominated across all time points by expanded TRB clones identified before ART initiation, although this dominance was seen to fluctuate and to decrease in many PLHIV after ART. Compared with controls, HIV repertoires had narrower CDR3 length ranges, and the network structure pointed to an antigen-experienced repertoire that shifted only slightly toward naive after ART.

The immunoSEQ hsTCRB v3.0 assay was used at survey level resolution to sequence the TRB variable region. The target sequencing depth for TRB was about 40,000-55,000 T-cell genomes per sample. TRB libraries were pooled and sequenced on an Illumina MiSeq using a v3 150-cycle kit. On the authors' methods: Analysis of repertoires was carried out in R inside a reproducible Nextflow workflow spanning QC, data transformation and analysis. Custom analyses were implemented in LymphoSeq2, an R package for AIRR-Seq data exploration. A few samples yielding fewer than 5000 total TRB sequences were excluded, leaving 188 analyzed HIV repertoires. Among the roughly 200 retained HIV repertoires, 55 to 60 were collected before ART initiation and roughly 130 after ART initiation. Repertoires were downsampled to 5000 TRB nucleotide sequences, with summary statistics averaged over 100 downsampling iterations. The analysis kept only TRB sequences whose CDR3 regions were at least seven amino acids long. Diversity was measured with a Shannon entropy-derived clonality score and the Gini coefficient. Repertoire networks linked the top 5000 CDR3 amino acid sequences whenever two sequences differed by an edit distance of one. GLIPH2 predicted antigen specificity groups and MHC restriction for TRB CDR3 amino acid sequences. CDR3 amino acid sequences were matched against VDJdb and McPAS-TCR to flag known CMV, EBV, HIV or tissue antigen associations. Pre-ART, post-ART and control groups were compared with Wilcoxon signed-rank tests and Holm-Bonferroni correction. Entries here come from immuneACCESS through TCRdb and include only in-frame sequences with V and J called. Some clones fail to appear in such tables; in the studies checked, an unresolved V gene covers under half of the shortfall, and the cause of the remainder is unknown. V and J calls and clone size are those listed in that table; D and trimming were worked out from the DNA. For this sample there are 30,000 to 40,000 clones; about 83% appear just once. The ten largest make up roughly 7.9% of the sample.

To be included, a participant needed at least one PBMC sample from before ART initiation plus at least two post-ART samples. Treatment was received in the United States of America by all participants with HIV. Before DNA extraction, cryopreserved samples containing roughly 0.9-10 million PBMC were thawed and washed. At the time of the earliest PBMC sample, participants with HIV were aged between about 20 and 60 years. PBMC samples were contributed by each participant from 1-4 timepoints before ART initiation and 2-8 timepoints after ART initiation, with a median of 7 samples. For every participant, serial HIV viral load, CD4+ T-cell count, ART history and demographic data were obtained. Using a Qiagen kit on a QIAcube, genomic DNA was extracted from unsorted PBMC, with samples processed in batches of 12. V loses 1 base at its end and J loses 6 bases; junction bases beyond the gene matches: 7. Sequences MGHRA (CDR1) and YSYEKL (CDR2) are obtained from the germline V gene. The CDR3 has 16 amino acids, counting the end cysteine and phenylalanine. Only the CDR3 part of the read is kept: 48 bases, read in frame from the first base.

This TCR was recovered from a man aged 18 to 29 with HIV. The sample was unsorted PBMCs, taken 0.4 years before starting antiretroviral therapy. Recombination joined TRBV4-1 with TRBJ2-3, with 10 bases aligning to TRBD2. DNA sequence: TGCGCCAGCAGCCAAGCGACAGCGGGGGGGAGTGATACGCAGTATTTT. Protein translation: CASSQATAGGSDTQYF.